This T cell receptor (beta chain) was captured in a study of blood T cell repertoires in COVID-19. Study-wide context: Both acute and convalescent COVID-19 samples were obtained from the United States, Italy and Spain. Nucleic acid was either cDNA or gDNA, and it came from T cells, B-cell-depleted T cells, or PBMCs.

The junction had 6 bases not matched to a gene; V was cut back by 7 bases and J by 4 bases. The CDR3 is 14 amino acids. The germline CDR1 and CDR2 sequences are LNHDA and SQIVND (reference sequence). Original analysis: Estimated nucleated cell counts came from reference gene primer amplification. Method: immunoSEQ multiplex PCR; TCRdb's copy keeps in-frame clones and lacks some. The D gene and trimming were derived from the DNA, and the V and J assignments and clone size from that table. The sample lists 220,000 or so clones; 84% were seen once. The chain couples TRBV19 to TRBJ1-3; TRBD1 matches at 8 bases. Sequenced material: peripheral blood. The receptor's source is a man aged 25 to 40 with active or convalescent COVID-19. CDR3 coding DNA: TGTGCCAGTACGCGGACAGGGACAGGAAACACCATATATTTT. This translates into CASTRTGTGNTIYF. Based on the CDR3 plus reference TRBV19 and TRBJ1-3, the full variable domain is DGGITQSPKYLFRKEGQNVTLSCEQNLNHDAMYWYRQDPGQGLRLIYYSQIVNDFQKGDIAEGYSVSREKKESFPLTVTSAQKNPTAFYLCASTRTGTGNTIYFGEGSWLTVV.